The 5 T cell receptor beta chains given below trace back to one sample, sequenced in a study of read filtering for tumor transcriptome and immune sequencing. This library used roughly 430 ng RNA and molecular barcoded adaptors spanning alpha/delta and beta/gamma chains. TCRdb processed the reads anew with MiXCR; each CDR3 protein has one entry. The repertoire includes more than 55,000 distinct CDR3 sequences, roughly 19% of them detected once, and about a sixth sits in the top ten. The material sequenced was a population of CD138-negative cells sorted from bone marrow. These receptors came from a donor at least 40 years old with multiple myeloma.

V is TRBV6-2 or TRBV6-3 and J is TRBJ2-5, with a tentative D call TRBD2 (5 bases). V lost 0 bases and J 10 bases, leaving 9 bases between the germline ends. Germline lookup yields CDR1 MNHEY and CDR2 SVGEGT. This CDR3 is 12 amino acids long. This chain's CDR3 is CASSYSQRDQYF. The CDR3 region has the DNA TGTGCCAGCAGTTACTCTCAACGGGACCAGTACTTC.

A single count supports this clonotype. At one of its ends the junction is not consistent with the germline gene, which may arise from a read error. The chain recombines TRBV7-9 with TRBJ1-5; weak D call: TRBD1 (6 bases). The germline V gene has CDR1 SEHNR and CDR2 FQNEAQ (reference sequence). CDR3 length equals 15 residues. CDR3 sequence reads: CVSSLDSTGSQPQHF. The CDR3 DNA sequence: TGTGTCAGCAGCTTAGACTCGACAGGTAGTCAGCCCCAGCATTTT. The whole variable domain, remainder taken from reference TRBV7-9 and TRBJ1-5, is DTGVSQNPRHKITKRGQNVTFRCDPISEHNRLYWYRQTLGQGPEFLTYFQNEAQLEKSRLLSDRFSAERPKGSFSTLEIQRTEQGDSAMYLCVSSLDSTGSQPQHFGDGTRLSIL.

As regards this clonotype: Germline and junction disagree at one end, which may indicate a read error. The chain employs TRBV2 and TRBJ2-1; a weak D match, TRBD1 (7 bases). The germline V gene has CDR1 SNHLY and CDR2 FYNNEI. CDR3 length: 15 amino acids. CDR3 loop: CASTLGQGGHNERFF. The CDR3 DNA follows: TGCGCCAGCACTCTAGGGCAGGGGGGACACAATGAGCGGTTCTTC.

This clonotype appeared a few times. The chain uses TRBV10-2 and TRBJ1-1, with TRBD1 matching 8 bases. Germline V CDR1 and CDR2: WSHSY, SAAADI. This CDR3 is 14 amino acids long. The ends lost 8 bases at V and 6 bases at J; junction bases unmatched: 11. CDR3 coding DNA: TGCGCCAGCTGCGCGGACAGGGCTTGGGCTGAAGCTTTCTTT. Translating gives CASCADRAWAEAFF.

This clonotype was detected only a few times. The chain is built from TRBV29-1 and TRBJ2-5; possible D gene TRBD2, 5 bases. V was cut by 4 bases and J by 2 bases, with 8 bases left in between. This CDR3 is built from 12 residues. Germline CDR1 is SQVTM and CDR2 is ANQGSEA. CDR3 in amino acids: CSVAGVQETQYF. The CDR3 DNA reads as TGCAGCGTTGCCGGGGTTCAAGAGACCCAGTACTTC.